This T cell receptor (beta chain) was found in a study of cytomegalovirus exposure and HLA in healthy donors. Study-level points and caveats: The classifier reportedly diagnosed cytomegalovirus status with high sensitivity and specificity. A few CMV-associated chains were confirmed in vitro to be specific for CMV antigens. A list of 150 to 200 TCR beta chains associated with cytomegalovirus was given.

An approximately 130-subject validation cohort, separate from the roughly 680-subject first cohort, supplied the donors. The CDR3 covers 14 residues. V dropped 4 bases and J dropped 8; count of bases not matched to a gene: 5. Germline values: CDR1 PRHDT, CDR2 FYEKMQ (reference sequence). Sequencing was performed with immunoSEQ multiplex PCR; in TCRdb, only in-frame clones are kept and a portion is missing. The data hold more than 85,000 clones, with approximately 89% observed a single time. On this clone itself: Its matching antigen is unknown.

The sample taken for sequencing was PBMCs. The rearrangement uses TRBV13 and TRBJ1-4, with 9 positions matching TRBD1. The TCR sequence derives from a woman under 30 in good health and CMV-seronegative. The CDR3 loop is CASSSRDRVEKLFF. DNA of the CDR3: TGTGCCAGCAGCTCCCGGGACAGGGTCGAAAAACTGTTTTTT.